These T cell receptor beta chains were read from a single sample in a study of T cell responses to AZD1222 COVID-19 vaccine. Profiled with immunoSEQ multiplex PCR; TCRdb holds only in-frame clones, not every one. This sample carries 65,000 to 85,000 clones, 80% to 90% of them seen once, and the ten largest clones take more than 9%. Sequencing used peripheral blood, obtained 28 days after the second AZD1222 dose. These receptors all come from an adult who received the AZD1222 COVID-19 vaccine. The CDR3 runs from the conserved cysteine through the conserved F or W. D genes are given only for firm matches. The size of a clone is reported for some rows only, either as once, few or many, or as a class for expanded clones.

j_call | cdr3_length | clone_size | d_call | v_call | cdr3_aa | cdr3_nt
TRBJ1-4 | 14 | - | - | TRBV5-6 | CASSFLGEGEKLFF | TGTGCCAGCAGCTTTTTGGGCGAAGGTGAAAAACTGTTTTTT
TRBJ2-1 | 20 | - | TRBD2 | TRBV28 | CASRQTLGAGGLSSYNEQFF | TGTGCCAGCAGGCAGACACTGGGAGCGGGGGGACTTTCTTCCTACAATGAGCAGTTCTTC
TRBJ2-7 | 16 | once | TRBD2 | TRBV18 | CASSPGLAGDGHEQYF | TGTGCCAGCTCACCAGGGCTAGCGGGGGATGGCCACGAGCAGTACTTC
TRBJ1-4 | 15 | - | - | TRBV4-1 | CASSQDPGVPEKLFF | TGCGCCAGCAGCCAAGATCCAGGAGTCCCGGAAAAACTGTTTTTT
TRBJ2-3 | 11 | - | - | TRBV3-1/TRBV3-2 | CASSRTGTQYF | TGTGCCAGCAGCCGGACCGGGACGCAGTATTTT
TRBJ1-5 | 15 | medium-sized | TRBD1 | TRBV5-1 | CASSLDRGQGQPQHF | TGCGCCAGCAGTTTAGACAGGGGGCAGGGCCAGCCCCAGCATTTT
TRBJ1-1 | 11 | few | - | TRBV2 | CASRGGTEAFF | TGTGCCAGCAGGGGTGGCACTGAAGCTTTCTTT
TRBJ2-1 | 14 | - | TRBD2 | TRBV11-2 | CASSPWTSGGQQFF | TGTGCCAGCAGCCCCTGGACTAGCGGGGGGCAGCAGTTCTTC
TRBJ2-3 | 15 | - | - | TRBV4-2 | CASSQVSAGGDTQYF | TGTGCCAGCAGCCAAGTATCCGCAGGCGGGGATACGCAGTATTTT
TRBJ2-4 | 12 | - | - | TRBV9 | CASTDSGGKLYF | TGTGCCAGCACCGACTCAGGAGGCAAACTGTACTTC
TRBJ2-2 | 15 | once | TRBD1 | TRBV29-1 | CSVEERGRDTGELFF | TGCAGCGTTGAAGAAAGGGGGCGGGACACCGGGGAGCTGTTTTTT
TRBJ2-3 | 14 | - | - | TRBV18 | CASSPLVTQDTQYF | TGTGCCAGCTCACCACTAGTGACTCAAGATACGCAGTATTTT
TRBJ1-1 | 15 | - | TRBD1 | TRBV27 | CASSRGGALVTEAFF | TGTGCCAGCAGTCGAGGGGGCGCATTGGTCACTGAAGCTTTCTTT
TRBJ2-7 | 15 | - | - | TRBV5-1 | CASSLSSGGSYEQYF | TGCGCCAGCAGCTTGTCCTCAGGGGGGTCCTACGAGCAGTACTTC
TRBJ2-5 | 18 | - | TRBD2 | TRBV14 | CASSPPYIQLAGEETQYF | TGTGCCAGCAGCCCGCCTTACATACAACTAGCGGGGGAAGAGACCCAGTACTTC
TRBJ2-1 | 15 | - | TRBD2 | TRBV5-6 | CASSILAGVYNEQFF | TGTGCCAGCAGCATACTAGCGGGGGTTTACAATGAGCAGTTCTTC
TRBJ1-2 | 13 | - | - | TRBV5-4 | CASSSSGNYGYTF | TGTGCCAGCAGCTCATCAGGGAACTATGGCTACACCTTC
TRBJ2-4 | 21 | - | - | TRBV28 | CASSLVVRDHLSKGAKNIQYF | TGTGCCAGCAGTTTAGTGGTGAGGGATCACCTCTCTAAGGGAGCCAAAAACATTCAGTACTTC
TRBJ2-3 | 15 | - | - | TRBV6-5 | CASTTLGTPTDTQYF | TGTGCCAGCACTACTCTGGGGACTCCCACAGATACGCAGTATTTT
TRBJ2-5 | 16 | few | - | TRBV4-1 | CASTSGSAGLSETQYF | TGCGCCAGCACCTCTGGGAGTGCGGGGCTTTCAGAGACCCAGTACTTC
TRBJ2-7 | 15 | - | TRBD2 | TRBV7-9 | CASAGWLAESYEQYF | TGTGCCAGCGCCGGGTGGCTAGCGGAGAGCTACGAGCAGTACTTC
TRBJ1-5 | 12 | - | - | TRBV19 | CASSSGDQPQHF | TGTGCCAGTAGTAGTGGGGATCAGCCCCAGCATTTT
TRBJ2-7 | 14 | - | - | TRBV7-8 | CASSLGTNTYEQYF | TGTGCCAGCAGCTTAGGGACAAATACCTACGAGCAGTACTTC
TRBJ1-2 | 12 | few | - | TRBV6-5 | CASSYRRGPNTF | TGTGCCAGCAGTTACCGCCGGGGCCCCAACACCTTC
TRBJ2-5 | 16 | - | TRBD1 | TRBV19 | CASSRVGTGLGETQYF | TGTGCCAGTAGTCGAGTCGGGACAGGGCTGGGGGAGACCCAGTACTTC
TRBJ2-3 | 10 | - | - | TRBV27 | CASSGDTQYF | TGTGCCAGCAGTGGAGATACGCAGTATTTT
TRBJ2-1 | 15 | - | - | TRBV28 | CASSTSGRGYNEQFF | TGTGCCAGCAGTACCTCGGGACGCGGTTACAATGAGCAGTTCTTC
TRBJ2-1 | 17 | - | TRBD2 | TRBV7-8 | CASSLISGGNSYNEQFF | TGTGCCAGCAGCTTAATTAGCGGGGGAAACTCCTACAATGAGCAGTTCTTC
TRBJ1-2 | 13 | - | - | TRBV19 | CASTSGWGRGYTF | -
TRBJ1-2 | 14 | - | TRBD1 | TRBV7-8 | CASSLDQGAGGYTF | TGTGCCAGCAGCTTAGACCAGGGGGCGGGCGGCTACACCTTC
TRBJ1-1 | 14 | - | - | TRBV6-5 | CASSSRGYQTEAFF | TGTGCCAGCAGTTCCAGGGGTTACCAAACTGAAGCTTTCTTT
TRBJ2-3 | 14 | - | TRBD1 | TRBV5-6 | CASSGDRVVDTQYF | TGTGCCAGCAGCGGGGACAGGGTCGTAGATACGCAGTATTTT
TRBJ2-7 | 15 | - | TRBD1 | TRBV28 | CASSSPGQGSYEQYF | TGTGCCAGCAGTTCCCCGGGACAGGGCTCCTACGAGCAGTACTTC
TRBJ2-5 | 15 | - | - | TRBV6-1 | CASSEGSGLQETQYF | TGTGCCAGCAGTGAAGGTTCGGGACTCCAAGAGACCCAGTACTTC
TRBJ1-6 | 14 | - | - | TRBV30 | CAWNLDRKDSPLHF | TGTGCCTGGAATTTAGACCGGAAGGATTCACCCCTCCACTTT
TRBJ2-7 | 11 | - | - | TRBV18 | CASSTQGKQYF | TGTGCCAGCTCAACCCAGGGAAAACAGTACTTC
TRBJ2-7 | 14 | few | - | TRBV18 | CASSPLQGGNEQYF | TGTGCCAGCTCACCTCTACAGGGGGGGAACGAGCAGTACTTC